Listed below are T cell receptor beta chains from one sample, sequenced in a study of T cells after yellow fever vaccination. MiXCR was run by TCRdb on the 5' RACE reads, yielding one entry per CDR3 protein. The data hold 450,000 to 550,000 distinct CDR3 sequences, with around a fifth observed a single time. Specimen: PBMCs, collected roughly 20 days after the first yellow fever vaccination. The origin of the receptors is a man in his late teens or twenties who received the YFV17D yellow fever vaccine. CDR3s include the opening cysteine and the closing phenylalanine or tryptophan. Each record gives: V gene, D gene, clone size, J gene, CDR3 DNA, CDR3 protein. A D gene is named only where the DNA matches it firmly. Part of the rows lack a size; the others show once, few, many or a class for expanded clones.

>TRBV7-3|NA|few|TRBJ2-1
TGTGCCAGCAGCTTAAAAACTAGCCTATACACTGAGCAGTTCTTC
CASSLKTSLYTEQFF
>TRBV28|NA|many|TRBJ2-3
TGTGCCAGCAGCCAGACGGGGCAGTCAGGGATTGATACGCAGTATTTT
CASSQTGQSGIDTQYF
>TRBV2|TRBD1|NA|TRBJ1-4
TGTGCCAGCAGTAAAAAATTCCCGGGACAGGGATTTACTGCAACTAATGAAAAACTGTTTTTT
CASSKKFPGQGFTATNEKLFF
>TRBV12-3/TRBV12-4|NA|few|TRBJ1-6
TGTGCCAGCAGTCTGACTTGGGAGTATTCACCCCTCCACTTT
CASSLTWEYSPLHF
>TRBV20-1|NA|few|TRBJ2-5
TGCAGTGCTAGGGGCCTAGGGTCCGGGGAGACCCAGTACTTC
CSARGLGSGETQYF
>TRBV6-1|TRBD2|NA|TRBJ2-1
TGTGCCAGCAGGCTCGGAGCGGGGGGCCCCTACAATGAGCAGTTCTTC
CASRLGAGGPYNEQFF
>TRBV21-1|NA|NA|TRBJ2-7
TGTGCCAGCACCCCAACCCCACCCGGGAGCACCTACGAGCAGTACTTC
CASTPTPPGSTYEQYF
>TRBV29-1|TRBD1|NA|TRBJ2-7
TGCAGCGTTGAAGACCCACACCGACAGGGGGCAGGGGAGCAGTACTTC
CSVEDPHRQGAGEQYF
>TRBV27|TRBD2|NA|TRBJ2-3
TGTGCCAGCAGGTCCGCGGGACTAGCAGAAGATACGCAGTATTTT
CASRSAGLAEDTQYF
>TRBV5-1|TRBD2|NA|TRBJ2-5
TGCGCCAGCAGCTTGGAGGGGACTAGCGAAGAGACCCAGTACTTC
CASSLEGTSEETQYF
>TRBV2|NA|NA|TRBJ1-2
TGTGCCAGCAGTGTTCAGCCCCAAAACAACTATGGCTACACCTTC
CASSVQPQNNYGYTF
>TRBV20-1|NA|few|TRBJ2-7
TGCAGTGCTAGTTACGGACCTAGATACGAGCAGTACTTC
CSASYGPRYEQYF
>TRBV4-3|TRBD2|NA|TRBJ2-1
TGCGCCAGCAGCCAAGATCGAAGGGGTAGCGGGGCGAATGAGCAGTTCTTC
CASSQDRRGSGANEQFF
>TRBV7-6|NA|few|TRBJ2-1
TGTGCCAGCAGCACCCTAAAGGGAAGGTCCTACAATGAGCAGTTCTTC
CASSTLKGRSYNEQFF